This TCR beta chain was profiled in a study of shared clonotypes between healthy human individuals. Overall study context: CD8 memory received one plate per donor, CD8 naive two, CD4 memory three and CD4 naive three.

Study-level points and caveats: Shared clonotypes across all four donors exceeded non-shared ones in generation probability.

The CDR3 runs to 11 residues. V gave up 3 bases and J gave up 7 bases, with 7 bases separating them. Germline CDR1 is ENHRY and CDR2 is SYGVKD. About this clone itself: What it binds is not known. Other DNA sequences within the sample encode an identical CDR3.

Using immunoSEQ multiplex PCR, the repertoire was profiled, and TCRdb retains in-frame clones only, with some absent. The data hold approximately 2,000,000 clones, with about nine tenths observed a single time. The J gene is TRBJ2-7, the V gene TRBV10-3, with a possible D match to TRBD2 (6 bases). This clonotype originated in a man younger than 35 in good health. Some clones in this sample may be carry-over from other donors' samples. Sequenced sample: naive CD4+ T cells from PBMCs. Subset described: CD45RA+ positively selected. CDR3 region: CAISEGGEQYF. DNA for the CDR3: TGTGCCATCAGTGAAGGAGGGGAGCAGTACTTC.